This is a list of T cell receptor beta chains from one sample in a study of T cell responses to AZD1222 COVID-19 vaccine. Profiling relied on immunoSEQ multiplex PCR, and the TCRdb table lists in-frame clones only, not all of them. The sample consists of approximately 210,000 clones, 90% to 95% of them appearing once. The material was peripheral blood, obtained 28 days after the second AZD1222 dose. Receptor source: an adult who received the AZD1222 COVID-19 vaccine. CDR3s include the opening cysteine and the closing phenylalanine or tryptophan. D genes are given only for firm matches. Not every row has a clone size; where given, it reads once, few, many or a size class.

size	D	V	J	CDR3	DNA
NA	TRBD1	TRBV30	TRBJ1-2	CAWSHTGTAGGYTF	TGTGCCTGGAGTCATACAGGGACAGCGGGTGGCTACACCTTC
NA	NA	TRBV4-2	TRBJ2-4	CASSHTGEAKNIQYF	TGTGCCAGCAGCCATACGGGAGAGGCCAAAAACATTCAGTACTTC
once	NA	TRBV5-4	TRBJ1-6	CASSLQGSISPLHF	TGTGCCAGCAGCTTGCAGGGGTCGATTTCACCCCTCCACTTT
NA	NA	TRBV7-9	TRBJ1-1	CASSMNTEAFF	TGTGCCAGCAGTATGAACACTGAAGCTTTCTTT
NA	TRBD2	TRBV4-2	TRBJ2-2	CASSPLGAAGGNTGELFF	TGTGCCAGCAGCCCCCTCGGGGCGGCGGGGGGGAACACCGGGGAGCTGTTTTTT
NA	TRBD1	TRBV7-9	TRBJ2-1	CASSIYRGLDEQFF	TGTGCCAGCAGCATTTATAGGGGGCTCGATGAGCAGTTCTTC
once	NA	TRBV11-3	TRBJ2-1	CASSPSTEQFF	TGTGCCAGCAGCCCCAGCACTGAGCAGTTCTTC
NA	NA	TRBV3-1/TRBV3-2	TRBJ2-3	CASSQFSHADTQYF	TGTGCCAGCAGCCAATTCTCCCACGCCGATACGCAGTATTTT
NA	NA	TRBV10-3	TRBJ2-7	CAIRGDRQLGYEQYF	TGTGCCATCAGGGGGGACCGACAACTGGGCTACGAGCAGTACTTC
NA	NA	TRBV2	TRBJ2-6	CATKSISGANVLTF	TGTGCCACCAAGTCGATCTCTGGGGCCAACGTCCTGACTTTC
NA	TRBD2	TRBV5-1	TRBJ2-1	CASTPGLAGNEQFF	TGCGCCAGCACCCCCGGACTAGCGGGTAATGAGCAGTTCTTC
NA	TRBD1	TRBV18	TRBJ1-5	CASSPGTGAQPQHF	TGTGCCAGCTCCCCCGGGACAGGGGCTCAGCCCCAGCATTTT
NA	NA	TRBV2	TRBJ1-5	CASSDLGGHNHGMHF	TGTGCCAGCAGTGACTTGGGGGGCCACAATCATGGGATGCATTTT
NA	NA	TRBV18	TRBJ1-1	CASSPYPGRTEAFF	TGTGCCAGCTCACCATATCCAGGGCGAACTGAAGCTTTCTTT
NA	NA	TRBV28	TRBJ1-1	CASSLTGRRASAFF	TGTGCCAGCAGTTTAACAGGGAGGAGGGCCTCGGCTTTCTTT
NA	NA	TRBV18	TRBJ2-7	CASSPPRTSFYEQYF	TGTGCCAGCTCACCACCGAGGACCTCTTTCTACGAGCAGTACTTC
NA	NA	TRBV3-1/TRBV3-2	TRBJ1-2	CASSPPGHNYGYTF	TGTGCCAGCAGCCCACCGGGACATAACTATGGCTACACCTTC
NA	NA	TRBV7-9	TRBJ2-7	CASSLDAGAYEQYF	TGTGCCAGCAGCTTAGATGCGGGCGCCTACGAGCAGTACTTC
NA	TRBD2	TRBV7-3	TRBJ2-5	CASSSGLAGGQETQYF	TGTGCCAGCAGCTCGGGACTAGCGGGAGGCCAGGAGACCCAGTACTTC
NA	TRBD1	TRBV4-3	TRBJ1-1	CASSRTGESEAFF	TGCGCCAGCAGTCGGACAGGGGAATCTGAAGCTTTCTTT
once	NA	TRBV3-1/TRBV3-2	TRBJ2-7	CASSPKRFFVGNQYF	TGTGCCAGCAGCCCAAAGAGGTTTTTTGTGGGGAACCAGTACTTC
NA	NA	TRBV9	TRBJ1-1	CASSVIMATEAFF	TGTGCCAGCAGCGTAATCATGGCCACTGAAGCTTTCTTT
NA	NA	TRBV19	TRBJ1-5	CASSISEYSNQPQHF	TGTGCCAGTAGTATTTCGGAATATAGCAATCAGCCCCAGCATTTT
NA	TRBD1	TRBV5-5	TRBJ2-1	CASSLAETGVNEQFF	TGTGCCAGCAGCTTGGCAGAGACAGGGGTCAATGAGCAGTTCTTC
NA	TRBD2	TRBV27	TRBJ2-7	CASRWLAGGYEQYF	TGTGCCAGCAGATGGTTAGCGGGAGGCTACGAGCAGTACTTC
NA	NA	TRBV18	TRBJ2-2	CASSPDSPSGGELFF	TGTGCCAGCTCACCGGACTCTCCTAGTGGCGGGGAGCTGTTTTTT
NA	NA	TRBV7-6	TRBJ2-7	CASSQGPDSYEQYF	TGTGCCAGCAGCCAGGGACCGGACTCCTACGAGCAGTACTTC
NA	TRBD1	TRBV4-3	TRBJ2-5	CASSQAGTDPGETQYF	TGCGCCAGCAGCCAGGCCGGGACAGACCCCGGAGAGACCCAGTACTTC
NA	TRBD2	TRBV10-1	TRBJ2-5	CASSAGLAGVGTQYF	TGCGCCAGCAGTGCCGGACTAGCGGGAGTGGGGACCCAGTACTTC
NA	NA	TRBV6-5	TRBJ1-2	CASIAIYGYTF	TGTGCCAGCATCGCGATCTATGGCTACACCTTC
NA	NA	TRBV9	TRBJ2-1	CASSGPSRANEQFF	TGTGCCAGCAGCGGACCGTCCCGGGCCAATGAGCAGTTCTTC
NA	NA	TRBV21-1	TRBJ2-1	CASSNGPSGTYNEQFF	TGTGCCAGCAGCAACGGTCCTAGCGGGACCTACAATGAGCAGTTCTTC
NA	TRBD1	TRBV5-1	TRBJ2-7	CASSLGGTVIYEQYF	TGCGCCAGCAGCTTGGGGGGGACAGTAATCTACGAGCAGTACTTC
NA	TRBD1	TRBV9	TRBJ1-6	CASSVRDRESYNSPLHF	TGTGCCAGCAGCGTCCGGGACAGGGAGTCCTATAATTCACCCCTCCACTTT
NA	TRBD1	TRBV12-3/TRBV12-4	TRBJ1-1	CASSSDRVREAFF	TGTGCCAGCAGTTCCGACAGGGTCCGCGAAGCTTTCTTT